This entry lists 2 T cell receptor beta chains sequenced from one sample in a study of cytomegalovirus exposure and HLA in healthy donors. The PCR employed 60 Vbeta primers together with 13 Jbeta primers. Measured with immunoSEQ multiplex PCR; TCRdb has only the in-frame clones, and not every one. Recorded for this sample: almost 45,000 clones. The source material was PBMCs. Source of these receptors: a male donor in good health and CMV-seronegative.

The chain employs TRBV10-3 and TRBJ2-2; 9 nucleotides line up with TRBD1. The length of the CDR3 is 15 residues. The J segment lost 5 bases and the V segment lost 4 bases, leaving 5 bases of the junction unmatched. Per germline, CDR1 ENHRY and CDR2 SYGVKD. In DNA, the CDR3 is TGTGCCATCAGTGTGGGACAGGGAGGTACCGGGGAGCTGTTTTTT. Translated: CAISVGQGGTGELFF.

CDR3 in DNA: TGTGCCAGCAGTCCCCGACTAGCGGGAGTGGGGGGTCAAGAGACCCAGTACTTC. Translation gives CASSPRLAGVGGQETQYF. The rearrangement uses TRBV28 and TRBJ2-5, with 12 bases that match TRBD2. Germline V gene lookup returns CDR1 MDHEN and CDR2 SYDVKM. The CDR3 sequence is 18 residues long. V was pared by 5 bases and J by 2 bases, with 12 bases of the junction left unmatched.